The following is a TCR beta chain sequence with its context. As yet, its antigen is unknown. Primers included in the PCR were 60 Vbeta and 13 Jbeta primers. Sequencing used immunoSEQ multiplex PCR; TCRdb keeps in-frame clones, though not all of them. The sample yields under 200,000 clones, around 80% seen once. The sample comes from a study of cytomegalovirus exposure and HLA in healthy donors. Findings and caveats of the study: Most TCR beta V segments were productive about 90% or about 30% of the time in an earlier analysis.

Sequenced sample: PBMCs. This clonotype originated in a male donor in good health and CMV-seropositive.

The CDR3 reads CASSGLSGVQPQHF. DNA of the CDR3: TGTGCCAGCAGTGGCTTATCAGGGGTCCAGCCCCAGCATTTT. The J gene is TRBJ1-5, the V gene TRBV28; possibly TRBD1 for D (6 bases). The V gene's germline CDR1 is MDHEN and CDR2 SYDVKM. The ends were cut back, 5 bases at V and 7 bases at J, with 15 bases in the middle. CDR3 length: 14 residues.